This entry describes one TCR beta chain. The antigen is undetermined. Documented time point: late sampling 161 to 241 days after vaccination in a few convalescent patients. Specified treatment: 10-day PBMC culture with coronavirus spike peptide pools or control peptides (ViraFEST assay). Antigen-specific T cells were expanded with peptide pools by ViraFEST, and TCRs were then sequenced. Scientists ran DNA taken from cultured CD4+ T cells through the Oncomine TCR Beta short-read assay for sequencing. TCRdb independently ran MiXCR on the PCR reads; one entry per CDR3 protein. Of around 21,000 distinct CDR3 sequences listed, roughly 45% were seen once; the top ten hold more than 8.5%. This sample is drawn from a study of vaccination and CD4 T cells after COVID-19. In the study overall: Samples taken post-COVID came a median 101 days after diagnosis, ranging from 35 to 161. At days 161 to 241 and at day 14 post-vaccination, a few convalescent patients were sampled.

V shed 3 bases, J shed 5 bases, and the junction held 0 bases outside the gene matches. This CDR3 spans 13 amino acids. Germline lookup yields CDR1 LNHNV and CDR2 YYDKDF (reference sequence). The chain recombines TRBV15 with TRBJ1-2, with 10 bases fitting TRBD1. The material was CD4+ T cells from blood, cultured in vitro, obtained about 7 months after SARS-CoV-2 vaccination. The receptor's source is a human donor who had recovered from COVID-19. CDR3 in amino acids: CATSRGQGYGYTF. CDR3 sequence (DNA): TGTGCCACCAGCAGGGGACAGGGGTATGGCTACACCTTC.